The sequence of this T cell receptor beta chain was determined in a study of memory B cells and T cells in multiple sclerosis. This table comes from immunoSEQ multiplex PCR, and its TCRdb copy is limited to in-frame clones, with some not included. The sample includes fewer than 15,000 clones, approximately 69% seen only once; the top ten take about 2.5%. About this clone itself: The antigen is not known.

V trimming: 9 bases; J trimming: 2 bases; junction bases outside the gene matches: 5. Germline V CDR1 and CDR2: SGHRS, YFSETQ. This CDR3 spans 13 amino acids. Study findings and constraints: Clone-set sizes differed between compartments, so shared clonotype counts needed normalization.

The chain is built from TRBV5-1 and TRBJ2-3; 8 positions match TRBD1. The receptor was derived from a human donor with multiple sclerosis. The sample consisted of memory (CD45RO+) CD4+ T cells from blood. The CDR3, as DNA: TGCGCCACCGGACAGGGACCCACAGATACGCAGTATTTT. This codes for CATGQGPTDTQYF.